The 5 T cell receptor beta chains in this list originate from one sample, sequenced in a study of human T cells and chemical hapten exposure. TCRdb independently ran MiXCR on the RACE reads; one entry per CDR3 protein. Of about 120,000 distinct CDR3 sequences listed, about 13% were seen once; the top ten hold over 0.85%. Time point: patch test 1, 2 weeks after DPC sensitization. Documented treatment: therapeutic diphenylcyclopropenone sensitization with weekly scalp DPC. This specimen consisted of whole blood, obtained in connection with sensitization to the hapten diphenylcyclopropenone (DPC). Receptors originate from a man younger than 35 with alopecia areata. Some clones in this sample may be carry-over from other donors' samples.

This clonotype has a handful of counts. This chain links TRBV6-2 or TRBV6-3 with TRBJ2-2; 8 nucleotides align to TRBD2. The CDR3 totals 15 residues. The germline V gene encodes CDR1 MNHEY and CDR2 SVGEGT. After removal of 5 bases from V and 10 bases from J, the junction contained 12 bases not matched to a gene. CDR3 loop: CASSPSGTRLEELFF. The DNA of the CDR3 is TGTGCCAGCAGTCCTTCCGGGACTAGGCTAGAGGAGCTGTTTTTT.

This clonotype was seen at least ten times. The V gene is TRBV11-2, the J gene TRBJ1-1; no definite D call. Trimming took off 0 bases at V and 9 bases at J, with 14 bases between the two ends. CDR1 is SGHAT and CDR2 is FQNNGV in the germline V gene. The CDR3 has 14 residues. The CDR3 bases are TGTGCCAGCAGCTTAGATTCCCGGACCGTTAAAGCTTTCTTT. This encodes CASSLDSRTVKAFF.

This chain links TRBV20-1 with TRBJ2-1; D gene unclear. CDR3 length equals 12 residues. The V gene's germline CDR1 is DFQATT and CDR2 SNEGSKA (reference sequence). V lost 3 bases and J 7 bases, leaving 10 bases between the germline ends. This chain's CDR3 is CSASRLENEQFF. The CDR3, as DNA: TGCAGTGCTAGTAGGCTAGAAAATGAGCAGTTCTTC.

V and J are TRBV29-1 and TRBJ2-7, with 7 bases aligning to TRBD1. The CDR3 loop spans 12 amino acids. Germline values: CDR1 SQVTM, CDR2 ANQGSEA. Losses at the gene ends were 4 bases for V and 3 bases for J; bases not matched to a gene: 3. CDR3 nucleotides: TGCAGCGTTGTAAGGGGGCACTACGAGCAGTACTTC. This translates into CSVVRGHYEQYF.

A few counts support this clonotype. The chain links TRBV18 to TRBJ1-2, with 12 bases identical to TRBD1. J gave up 7 bases and V 0 bases, and 6 bases lay outside the gene matches. CDR1 and CDR2 (germline): KGHSH, LQKENI. The CDR3 is 16 amino acids. The CDR3 here is CASSPPGTGGVSGYTF. CDR3 nucleotide sequence: TGTGCCAGCTCACCACCCGGGACAGGGGGCGTCTCTGGCTACACCTTC.